This TCR beta chain originates from a study of blood T cell repertoires in COVID-19. Looking at the study overall: Collection of acute and convalescent COVID-19 samples took place in the United States, Italy and Spain. In each case, the material was cDNA or gDNA derived from T cells, B-cell-depleted T cells, or PBMCs.

Assay: immunoSEQ multiplex PCR; the TCRdb copy retains only in-frame clones and omits some. The table records about 23,000 clones, roughly 90% of them present only once. Germline loops: CDR1 LNHNV, CDR2 YYDKDF (reference sequence). This CDR3 spans 16 amino acids. The ends lost 1 base at V and 8 bases at J; junction bases unmatched: 10. The V call is TRBV15, the J call TRBJ2-1; 8 bases match TRBD1. Sequencing input: peripheral blood. The TCR comes from a woman older than 75 with active COVID-19. The CDR3, as DNA: TGTGCCACCAGCAGAGGTTTGGAGACAGGGGTGGATGAGCAGTTCTTC. As protein: CATSRGLETGVDEQFF.